Below, one TCR beta chain is given with its context. This sample is part of a study of T cell changes during pregnancy in multiple sclerosis. Some clones are missing from TCRdb's copy, which holds only in-frame ones; the method was immunoSEQ multiplex PCR. Among around 130,000 clones, roughly 97% were seen once, and the ten largest hold around 0.46%. Germline lookup yields CDR1 SEHNR and CDR2 FQNEAQ (reference sequence). This CDR3 comprises 16 residues. Unmatched junction bases numbered 5, after V lost 5 bases and J lost 0 bases. Sequencing was performed on peripheral blood, taken after pregnancy. The V gene is TRBV7-9, the J gene TRBJ1-4; TRBD1 agrees at 8 bases. This TCR was sampled from a female donor with multiple sclerosis, enrolled in a pregnancy study. Here the CDR3 DNA reads TGTGCCAGCAGCAACAGGGGGGATGCAACTAATGAAAAACTGTTTTTT. Amino acid sequence: CASSNRGDATNEKLFF.